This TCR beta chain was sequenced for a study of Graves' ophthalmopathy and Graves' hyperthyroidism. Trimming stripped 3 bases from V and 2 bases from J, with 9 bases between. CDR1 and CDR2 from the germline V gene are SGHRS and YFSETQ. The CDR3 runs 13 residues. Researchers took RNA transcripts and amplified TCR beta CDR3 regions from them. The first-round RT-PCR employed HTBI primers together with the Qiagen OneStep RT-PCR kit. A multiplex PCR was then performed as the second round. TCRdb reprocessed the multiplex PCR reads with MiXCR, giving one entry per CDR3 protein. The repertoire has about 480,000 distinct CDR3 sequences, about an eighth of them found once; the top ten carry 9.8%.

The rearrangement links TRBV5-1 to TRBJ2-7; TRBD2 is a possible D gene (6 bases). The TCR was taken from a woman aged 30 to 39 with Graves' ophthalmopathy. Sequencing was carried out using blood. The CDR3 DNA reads TGCGCCAGCAGCTCGGGAGCGGCCTACGAGCAGTACTTC. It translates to CASSSGAAYEQYF.